The 6 T cell receptor beta chains reported below all come from one sample, sequenced in a study of blood T cell repertoires in COVID-19. Measured with immunoSEQ multiplex PCR; TCRdb has only the in-frame clones, and not every one. Of some 160,000 clones detected, about 83% appear once; the ten largest clones hold about 14%. What was sequenced was peripheral blood. Every receptor here comes from a woman of 80 years or more with acute or convalescent COVID-19.

This clone was counted a single time. The V call is TRBV10-1, the J call TRBJ2-1; weak D call: TRBD2 (6 bases). This CDR3 contains 15 residues. V was pared by 5 bases and J by 0 bases, with 11 bases between. Germline V gives CDR1 WNHNN, CDR2 SYGVQD (reference sequence). CDR3 DNA: TGCGCCAGCAGTCTGGGGGGATCCTCCTACAATGAGCAGTTCTTC. The encoded protein is CASSLGGSSYNEQFF.

This clone showed up just a few times. V gene TRBV28 combines with J gene TRBJ1-1; 7 bases align to TRBD1. Germline values: CDR1 MDHEN, CDR2 SYDVKM. V lost 4 bases, J lost 4 bases, and 9 bases stayed unmatched. This CDR3 has 15 amino acids. The CDR3 nucleotides are TGTGCCAGCAGTTCCCCGACAGGGTTGGGCACTGAAGCTTTCTTT. It specifies CASSSPTGLGTEAFF.

The chain carries TRBV3-1 (or the pseudogene TRBV3-2) and TRBJ1-4, with 7 bases that match TRBD1. CDR1 is LGHDT and CDR2 is YNNKEL in the germline V gene (reference sequence). The junction had 7 bases not matched to a gene; V was cut back by 4 bases and J by 8 bases. The CDR3 covers 14 residues. The CDR3 loop is CASSLTGVGEKLFF. The CDR3 DNA follows: TGTGCCAGCAGCCTTACAGGGGTCGGCGAAAAACTGTTTTTT.

The chain joins TRBV19 to TRBJ2-2; D is undetermined. The germline CDR1 and CDR2 sequences are LNHDA and SQIVND (reference sequence). This CDR3 spans 14 amino acids. The V gene lost 4 bases and the J gene lost 3 bases, with 9 bases spanning the gap. The CDR3 reads CASSTTSYTGELFF. CDR3 DNA: TGTGCCAGTAGTACTACCTCCTACACCGGGGAGCTGTTTTTT.

This chain joins TRBV6-1 and TRBJ1-6, with D maybe TRBD1 (6 bases). Germline assignment: CDR1 MNHNS and CDR2 SASEGT. V dropped 3 bases and J dropped 0 bases, with 18 bases sitting between them. The CDR3 totals 19 residues. CDR3 sequence: CASSDRKAGTYSYNSPLHF. CDR3 sequence (DNA): TGTGCCAGCAGTGATCGAAAAGCCGGGACATACTCCTATAATTCACCCCTCCACTTT.

The CDR3 protein is CASSPNREPGELFF. CDR3 DNA sequence: TGTGCCAGCTCACCCAACAGGGAACCCGGGGAGCTGTTTTTT. The gene calls are TRBV18 and TRBJ2-2; tentative D call: TRBD1 (6 bases). The CDR3 spans 14 residues. Per the germline V gene, CDR1 is KGHSH and CDR2 is LQKENI. The V end lost 3 bases, the J end lost 6 bases, and 11 bases lay between the germline ends.